This is a list of T cell receptor beta chains from one sample in a study of Ad26.COV2.S vaccination and SARS-CoV-2 variants. Assay: immunoSEQ multiplex PCR; the TCRdb copy retains only in-frame clones and omits some. The table shows 300,000 to 350,000 clones, with about 87% occurring only once. The material sequenced was peripheral blood, taken in a trial of Ad26.COV2.S vaccine versus placebo. These receptors all stem from a person aged 18 to 59 who received the Ad26.COV2.S COVID-19 vaccine or a placebo. Each CDR3 is given with its conserved first and last residue. Fields, in order: clone size, D gene, CDR3 length, J gene, V gene, CDR3 DNA, CDR3 protein. D genes are given only for firm matches. Clone size, where shown, is once, few, many, or a class for clones that have expanded.

>NA|TRBD2|17|TRBJ2-7|TRBV19
TGTGCCAGTAGACTAAACGCCGGGACTACCTTTATCGGCGAGCAGTACTTC
CASRLNAGTTFIGEQYF
>once|NA|13|TRBJ2-3|TRBV27
TGTGCCAGCAGTCTGGGGGCCGGAGATACGCAGTATTTT
CASSLGAGDTQYF
>NA|NA|15|TRBJ2-6|TRBV19
TGTGCCAGTGGAACCAGGGCCTCTGGGGCCAACGTCCTGACTTTC
CASGTRASGANVLTF
>NA|NA|14|TRBJ1-1|TRBV9
TGTGCCAGCAGCGTAGCGACGGTGGACACTGAAGCTTTCTTT
CASSVATVDTEAFF
>NA|TRBD1|14|TRBJ2-2|TRBV6-5
TGTGCCGGACAGGGGGCAGGGAACACCGGGGAGCTGTTTTTT
CAGQGAGNTGELFF
>NA|NA|14|TRBJ2-6|TRBV20-1
TGCAGTGCTAGTCCCAGCTCTGGGGCCAACGTCCTGACTTTC
CSASPSSGANVLTF
>NA|NA|15|TRBJ1-5|TRBV2
TGTGCCAGCAGTGAAGCGGGGTACACGAATCAGCCCCAGCATTTT
CASSEAGYTNQPQHF
>NA|TRBD2|17|TRBJ2-1|TRBV7-2
TGTGCCAGCAGTTTTACTAGCGGGCGAGGCTCCTACAATGAGCAGTTCTTC
CASSFTSGRGSYNEQFF
>NA|NA|14|TRBJ2-3|TRBV29-1
TGCAGCGTTGTGCGAGGGGCTGAGGGAGATACGCAGTATTTT
CSVVRGAEGDTQYF
>NA|NA|13|TRBJ2-7|TRBV3-1/TRBV3-2
TGTGCCAGCAGACCGGGCGAAACCTACGAGCAGTACTTC
CASRPGETYEQYF
>NA|NA|14|TRBJ2-2|TRBV29-1
TGCAGCGTTGGGAGGGGGCTCAATGGCGGGGAGCTGTTTTTT
CSVGRGLNGGELFF
>NA|NA|10|TRBJ2-5|TRBV20-1
TGCAGTCTCCTCCAAGAGACCCAGTACTTC
CSLLQETQYF
>NA|NA|13|TRBJ1-1|TRBV10-3
TGTGCCATCAGTGAGACACCGAACACTGAAGCTTTCTTT
CAISETPNTEAFF
>NA|TRBD2|15|TRBJ2-7|TRBV6-2/TRBV6-3
TGTGCCAGCAGTCGCCCATGGGGGGGGTCCTACGAGCAGTACTTC
CASSRPWGGSYEQYF
>NA|NA|14|TRBJ2-2|TRBV24-1
TGTGCCACCAGTACCCTTGACGGAGGCGGGGAGCTGTTTTTT
CATSTLDGGGELFF
>NA|NA|13|TRBJ2-1|TRBV10-1
TGCGCCACTCCCGGGACGGCTAGCAATGAGCAGTTCTTC
CATPGTASNEQFF
>NA|NA|13|TRBJ1-6|TRBV14
TGTGCCAGCAGCCCGAGGGGTAATTCACCCCTCCACTTT
CASSPRGNSPLHF
>NA|NA|17|TRBJ1-1|TRBV27
TGTGCCAGCAGTTTATTCGTTAGGGAGGGCTCGAACACTGAAGCTTTCTTT
CASSLFVREGSNTEAFF
>once|TRBD2|18|TRBJ2-5|TRBV7-8
TGTGCCAGCAGCTTCGAGGGACTAGCGGGACAACCCCAAGAGACCCAGTACTTC
CASSFEGLAGQPQETQYF
>once|TRBD1|15|TRBJ1-1|TRBV5-4
TGTGCCAGCAGACCATCCGGGACAGCGCCCACTGAAGCTTTCTTT
CASRPSGTAPTEAFF
>NA|NA|13|TRBJ1-1|TRBV5-4
TGTGCCAGCGGAACCGGCCTGAACACTGAAGCTTTCTTT
CASGTGLNTEAFF
>NA|NA|15|TRBJ2-5|TRBV6-1
TGTGCCAGCAGTGATCCCATTGTGTCTATGGAGACCCAGTACTTC
CASSDPIVSMETQYF